The 4 T cell receptor beta chains below were found in one sample sequenced in a study of blood T cells in healthy people across ages. Together with a sample-barcoded 5' primer, a J-beta primer mix was included in a second PCR lasting roughly 6 to 12 cycles. A single record per CDR3 protein comes from TCRdb applying MiXCR to the 5' RACE reads. The sample records about 1,600,000 distinct CDR3 sequences, 42% being singletons. Sequenced input: blood. All receptors come from a woman between 18 and 29 years old in good health.

V is TRBV11-2 and J is TRBJ2-1, with D possibly being TRBD2 (7 bases). The CDR3 totals 16 residues. Germline V lookup: CDR1 SGHAT, CDR2 FQNNGV. V was pared by 2 bases and J by 4 bases, with 15 bases between. This CDR3 reads CASSLREGGAYNEQFF. CDR3 nucleotide sequence: TGTGCCAGCAGCTTAAGGGAAGGGGGGGCTTACAATGAGCAGTTCTTC. Looking up the rest from reference TRBV11-2 and TRBJ2-1 gives the full variable domain: EAGVAQSPRYKIIEKRQSVAFWCNPISGHATLYWYQQILGQGPKLLIQFQNNGVVDDSQLPKDRFSAERLKGVDSTLKIQPAKLEDSAVYLCASSLREGGAYNEQFFGPGTRLTVL.

This clonotype was counted a few times. The rearrangement links TRBV25-1 to TRBJ2-7, with 12 bases identical to TRBD1. This CDR3 spans 16 amino acids. The germline CDR1 and CDR2 sequences are MGHDK and SYGVNS. Trimming took 6 bases from V and 1 from J; bases not matched to a gene: 7. The DNA of the CDR3 is TGTGCCAGCAGCCCCGGGACAGGGGGCTTGTCCTACGAGCAGTACTTC. This translates into CASSPGTGGLSYEQYF.

In its sample, this clonotype was seen a few times. This chain joins TRBV6-1 and TRBJ2-5, with 9 bases aligning to TRBD1. Germline V gives CDR1 MNHNS, CDR2 SASEGT. V was clipped by 8 bases and J by 5 bases; unmatched bases: 12. The CDR3 totals 15 residues. CDR3 amino acids: CASSRDREYEETQYF. Written as DNA, the CDR3 is TGTGCCAGCTCCCGGGACAGGGAATATGAGGAGACCCAGTACTTC.

This clonotype appeared once. This chain links TRBV14 with TRBJ1-5; tentative D call: TRBD1 (5 bases). Germline lookup yields CDR1 SGHDN and CDR2 FVKESK. The CDR3 spans 14 residues. V lost 3 bases, J lost 7 bases, and 13 bases lay in between. The CDR3 region is CASSQKGWGQPQHF. DNA of the CDR3: TGTGCCAGCAGCCAGAAAGGGTGGGGGCAGCCCCAGCATTTT.